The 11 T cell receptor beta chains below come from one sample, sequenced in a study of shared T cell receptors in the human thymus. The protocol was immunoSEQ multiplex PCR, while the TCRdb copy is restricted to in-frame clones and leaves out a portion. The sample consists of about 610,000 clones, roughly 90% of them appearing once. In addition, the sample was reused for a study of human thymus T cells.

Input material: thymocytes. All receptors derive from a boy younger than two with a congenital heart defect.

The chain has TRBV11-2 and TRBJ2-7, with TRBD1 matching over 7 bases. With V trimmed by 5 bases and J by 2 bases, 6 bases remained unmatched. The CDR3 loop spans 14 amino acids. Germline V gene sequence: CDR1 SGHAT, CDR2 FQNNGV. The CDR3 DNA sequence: TGTGCCAGCAGCCCAAGACAGGGCCCCTACGAGCAGTACTTC. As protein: CASSPRQGPYEQYF.

The CDR3 nucleotides read TGTGCCAGCAGTCAAAACAGGGGAAGAGGCACTGAAGCTTTCTTT. Amino acids: CASSQNRGRGTEAFF. The chain recombines TRBV27 with TRBJ1-1; 7 positions match TRBD1. The V gene's germline CDR1 is MNHEY and CDR2 SMNVEV (reference sequence). Trimming removed 5 bases from V and 4 bases from J; junction bases left unmatched: 10. This CDR3 has 15 amino acids.

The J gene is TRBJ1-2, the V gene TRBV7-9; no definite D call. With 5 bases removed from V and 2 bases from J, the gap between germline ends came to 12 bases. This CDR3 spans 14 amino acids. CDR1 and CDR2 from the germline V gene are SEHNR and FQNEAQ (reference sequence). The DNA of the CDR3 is TGTGCCAGCAGCAAAAACCTGGAGAACTATGGCTACACCTTC. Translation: CASSKNLENYGYTF.

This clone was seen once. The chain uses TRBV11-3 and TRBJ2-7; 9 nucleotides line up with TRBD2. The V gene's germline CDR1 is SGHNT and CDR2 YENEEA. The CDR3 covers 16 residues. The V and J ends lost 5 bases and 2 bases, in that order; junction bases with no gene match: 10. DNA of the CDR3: TGTGCCAGCAGCCCAGACGGACTAGCGAGGCCCTACGAGCAGTACTTC. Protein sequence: CASSPDGLARPYEQYF.

DNA of the CDR3: TGTGCCAGCAGTTCGGGGGAGGGGGACTATGGCTACACCTTC. This translates into CASSSGEGDYGYTF. This chain connects TRBV6-5 to TRBJ1-2; weak D call: TRBD1 (6 bases). Germline V gives CDR1 MNHEY, CDR2 SVGAGI. The CDR3 runs 14 residues. Deletions cut 4 bases from V and 3 bases from J, with 12 bases between.

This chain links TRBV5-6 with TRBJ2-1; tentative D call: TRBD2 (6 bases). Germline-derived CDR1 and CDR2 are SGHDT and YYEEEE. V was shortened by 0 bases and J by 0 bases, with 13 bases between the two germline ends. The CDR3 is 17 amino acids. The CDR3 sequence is CASSLGGGGDSYNEQFF. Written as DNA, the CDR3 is TGTGCCAGCAGCTTGGGAGGCGGCGGGGACTCCTACAATGAGCAGTTCTTC.

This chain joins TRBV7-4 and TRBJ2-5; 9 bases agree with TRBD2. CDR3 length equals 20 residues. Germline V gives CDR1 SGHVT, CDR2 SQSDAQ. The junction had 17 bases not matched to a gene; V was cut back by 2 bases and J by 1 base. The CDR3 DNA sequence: TGTGCCAGCAGCTTATCCTGGGGGGCTAGCGGGAACCCCTCCCAAGAGACCCAGTACTTC. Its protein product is CASSLSWGASGNPSQETQYF.

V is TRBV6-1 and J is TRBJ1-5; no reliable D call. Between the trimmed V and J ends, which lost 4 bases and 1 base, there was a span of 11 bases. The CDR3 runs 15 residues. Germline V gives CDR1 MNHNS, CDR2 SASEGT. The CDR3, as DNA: TGTGCCAGCAGTGGTGTAGCGGGGAGCAATCAGCCCCAGCATTTT. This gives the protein CASSGVAGSNQPQHF.

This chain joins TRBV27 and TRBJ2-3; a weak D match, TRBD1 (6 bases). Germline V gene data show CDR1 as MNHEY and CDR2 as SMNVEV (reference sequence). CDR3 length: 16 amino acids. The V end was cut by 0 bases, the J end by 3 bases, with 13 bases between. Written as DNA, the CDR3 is TGTGCCAGCAGTTTATCGGGGGACCAGGGGACAGATACGCAGTATTTT. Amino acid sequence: CASSLSGDQGTDTQYF.

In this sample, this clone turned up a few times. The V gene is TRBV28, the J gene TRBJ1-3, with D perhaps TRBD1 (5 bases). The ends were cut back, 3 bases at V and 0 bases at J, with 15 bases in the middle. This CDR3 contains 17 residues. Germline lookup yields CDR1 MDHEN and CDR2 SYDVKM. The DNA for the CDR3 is TGTGCCAGCAGTTTGCCCCAAAAGGGGTTCTCTGGAAACACCATATATTTT. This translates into CASSLPQKGFSGNTIYF.

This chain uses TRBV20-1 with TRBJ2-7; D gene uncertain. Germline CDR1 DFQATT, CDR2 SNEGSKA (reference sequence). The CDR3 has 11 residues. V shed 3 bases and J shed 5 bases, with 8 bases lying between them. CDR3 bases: TGCAGTGCTAGTCGCCCTAACGAGCAGTACTTC. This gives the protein CSASRPNEQYF.